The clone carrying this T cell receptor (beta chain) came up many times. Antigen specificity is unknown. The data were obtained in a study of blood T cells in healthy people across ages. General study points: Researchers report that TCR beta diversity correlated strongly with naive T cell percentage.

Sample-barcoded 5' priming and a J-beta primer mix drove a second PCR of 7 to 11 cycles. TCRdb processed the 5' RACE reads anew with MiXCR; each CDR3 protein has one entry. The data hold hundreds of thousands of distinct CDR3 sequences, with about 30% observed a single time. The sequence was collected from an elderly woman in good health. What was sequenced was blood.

The CDR3 protein is CASSLGVGLGYTF. In nucleotides, the CDR3 is TGTGCCAGCAGTTTGGGCGTCGGCCTTGGCTACACCTTC. The rearrangement uses TRBV12-3 or TRBV12-4 and TRBJ1-2; D gene uncertain. V gave up 3 bases and J gave up 7 bases, with 12 bases separating them. This CDR3 has 13 residues.